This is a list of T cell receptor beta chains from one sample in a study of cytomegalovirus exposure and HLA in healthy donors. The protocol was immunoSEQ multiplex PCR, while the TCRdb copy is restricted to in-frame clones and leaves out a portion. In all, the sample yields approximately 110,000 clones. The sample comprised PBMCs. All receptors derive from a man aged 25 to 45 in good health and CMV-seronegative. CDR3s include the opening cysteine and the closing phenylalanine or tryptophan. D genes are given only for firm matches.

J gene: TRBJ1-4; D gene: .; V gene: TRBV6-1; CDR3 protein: CASSVFNRETNEKLFF; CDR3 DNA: TGTGCCAGCAGTGTCTTTAACAGGGAGACTAATGAAAAACTGTTTTTT
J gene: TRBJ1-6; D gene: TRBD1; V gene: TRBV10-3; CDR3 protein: CAISADRGRSPLHF; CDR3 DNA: TGTGCCATCAGTGCGGACAGGGGGCGATCACCCCTCCACTTT
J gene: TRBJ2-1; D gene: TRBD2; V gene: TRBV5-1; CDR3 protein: CASSSISGSSYNEQFF; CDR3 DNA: TGCGCCAGCAGCTCTATTAGCGGGAGCTCCTACAATGAGCAGTTCTTC
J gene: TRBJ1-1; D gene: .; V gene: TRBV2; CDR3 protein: CASSAGQNTEAFF; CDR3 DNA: TGTGCCAGCAGTGCAGGGCAGAATACTGAAGCTTTCTTT
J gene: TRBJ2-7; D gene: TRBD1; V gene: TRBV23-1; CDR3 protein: CASSQSTDRYDHEQYF; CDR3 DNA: TGCGCCAGCAGTCAATCTACGGACAGGTACGACCACGAGCAGTACTTC
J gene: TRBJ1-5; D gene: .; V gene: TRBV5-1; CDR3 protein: CASSLVGDQPQHF; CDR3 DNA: TGCGCCAGCAGCTTGGTAGGAGATCAGCCCCAGCATTTT
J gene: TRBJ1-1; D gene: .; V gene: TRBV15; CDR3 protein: CATSRDRLATTEAFF; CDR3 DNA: TGTGCCACCAGCAGAGATCGATTAGCGACCACTGAAGCTTTCTTT
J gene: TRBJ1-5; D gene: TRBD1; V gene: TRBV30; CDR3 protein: CAWTGQGRQPQHF; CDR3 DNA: TGTGCCTGGACGGGACAGGGCCGGCAGCCCCAGCATTTT
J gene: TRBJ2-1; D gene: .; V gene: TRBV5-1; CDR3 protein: CASSRPSSGNEQFF; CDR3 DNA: TGCGCCAGCAGTCGCCCTAGCTCTGGTAATGAGCAGTTCTTC
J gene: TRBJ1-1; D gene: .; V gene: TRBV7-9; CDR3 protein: CASSGGHELSWTTEAFF; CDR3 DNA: TGTGCCAGCAGCGGGGGACACGAGTTAAGCTGGACCACTGAAGCTTTCTTT
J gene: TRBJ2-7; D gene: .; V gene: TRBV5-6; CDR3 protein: CASSTLGDSYEQYF; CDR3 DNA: TGTGCCAGCAGCACATTAGGGGATTCCTACGAGCAGTACTTC
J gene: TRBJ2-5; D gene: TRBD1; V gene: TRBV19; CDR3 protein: CASRPSGTAVQETQYF; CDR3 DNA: TGTGCCAGTAGACCTTCCGGGACAGCAGTACAAGAGACCCAGTACTTC
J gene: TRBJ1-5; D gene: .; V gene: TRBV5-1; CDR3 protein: CASSFGFGQPQHF; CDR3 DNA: TGCGCCAGCAGCTTCGGGTTCGGTCAGCCCCAGCATTTT
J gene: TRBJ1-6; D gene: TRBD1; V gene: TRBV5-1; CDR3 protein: CASSVGTVNSPLHF; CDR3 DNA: TGCGCCAGCAGCGTCGGGACAGTTAATTCACCCCTCCACTTT
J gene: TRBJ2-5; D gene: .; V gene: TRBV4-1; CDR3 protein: CASSQGYRDLSLYF; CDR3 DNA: TGCGCCAGCAGCCAAGGCTACAGGGACCTTTCCTTGTACTTC
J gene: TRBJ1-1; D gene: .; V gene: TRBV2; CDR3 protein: CASSEDTRSTEAFF; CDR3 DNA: TGTGCCAGCAGTGAAGACACCAGATCCACTGAAGCTTTCTTT
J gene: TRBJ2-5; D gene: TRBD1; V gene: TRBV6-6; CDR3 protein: CASSYRTGLQETQYF; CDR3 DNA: TGTGCCAGCAGTTACAGGACAGGCCTCCAAGAGACCCAGTACTTC
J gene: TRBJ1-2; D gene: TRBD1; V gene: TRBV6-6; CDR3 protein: CASSYSGQGGGYTF; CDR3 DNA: TGTGCCAGCAGTTACTCGGGACAGGGCGGCGGCTACACCTTC
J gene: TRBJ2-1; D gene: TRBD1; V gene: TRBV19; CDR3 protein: CASSIGQGGDEQFF; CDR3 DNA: TGTGCCAGTAGTATAGGACAGGGTGGTGATGAGCAGTTCTTC
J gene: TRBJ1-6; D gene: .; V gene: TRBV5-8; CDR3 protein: CASSPAVAALNSPLHF; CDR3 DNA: TGTGCCAGCAGCCCCGCGGTGGCAGCCCTTAATTCACCCCTCCACTTT
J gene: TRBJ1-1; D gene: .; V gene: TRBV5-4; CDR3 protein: CASSSGFINTEAFF; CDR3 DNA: TGTGCCAGCAGCTCAGGGTTTATCAACACTGAAGCTTTCTTT
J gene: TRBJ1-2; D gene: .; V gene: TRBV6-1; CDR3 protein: CASSPGFDYGYTF; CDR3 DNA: TGTGCCAGCAGTCCAGGGTTCGACTATGGCTACACCTTC
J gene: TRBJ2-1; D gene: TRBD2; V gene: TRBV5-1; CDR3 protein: CASSLGGGKKGNEQFF; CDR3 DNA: TGCGCCAGCAGCCTTGGGGGGGGGAAAAAGGGCAATGAGCAGTTCTTC
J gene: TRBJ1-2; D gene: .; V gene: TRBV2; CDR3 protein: CASSEAQGIYGYTF; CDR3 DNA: TGTGCCAGCAGTGAAGCGCAGGGAATCTATGGCTACACCTTC
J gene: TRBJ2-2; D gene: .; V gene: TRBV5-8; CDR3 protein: CASRAQTGELFF; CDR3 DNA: TGTGCCAGCAGGGCCCAAACCGGGGAGCTGTTTTTT
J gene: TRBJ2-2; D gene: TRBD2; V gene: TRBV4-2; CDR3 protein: CASSREVLAGRTGELFF; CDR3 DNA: TGTGCCAGCAGCCGTGAGGTGCTAGCGGGGCGAACCGGGGAGCTGTTTTTT
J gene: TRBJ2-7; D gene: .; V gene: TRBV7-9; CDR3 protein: CASSPHRELEQYF; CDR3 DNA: TGTGCCAGCAGCCCACACAGGGAACTCGAGCAGTACTTC
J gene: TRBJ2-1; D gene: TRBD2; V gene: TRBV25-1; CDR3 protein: CASSPQEVTSSFF; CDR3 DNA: TGTGCCAGCAGTCCCCAAGAAGTGACTAGCTCGTTCTTC
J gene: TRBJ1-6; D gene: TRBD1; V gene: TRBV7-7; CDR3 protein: CASSSGQYNSPLHF; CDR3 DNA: TGTGCCAGCAGCTCGGGACAGTATAATTCACCCCTCCACTTT
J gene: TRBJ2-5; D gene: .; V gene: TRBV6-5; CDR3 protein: CASSYRGQETQYF; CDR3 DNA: TGTGCCAGCAGTTACCGGGGTCAGGAGACCCAGTACTTC
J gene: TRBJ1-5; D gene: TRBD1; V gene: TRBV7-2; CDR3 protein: CASSPETGGVEPQHF; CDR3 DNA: TGTGCCAGCAGCCCCGAGACAGGGGGCGTGGAGCCCCAGCATTTT
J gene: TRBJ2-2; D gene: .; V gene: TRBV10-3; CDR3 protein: CAISDKSANTGELFF; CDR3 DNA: TGTGCCATCAGTGATAAGTCAGCGAACACCGGGGAGCTGTTTTTT
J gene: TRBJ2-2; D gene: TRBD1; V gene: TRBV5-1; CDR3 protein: CASSSPGQGAPGELFF; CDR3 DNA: TGCGCCAGCAGCTCGCCGGGACAGGGGGCCCCCGGGGAGCTGTTTTTT
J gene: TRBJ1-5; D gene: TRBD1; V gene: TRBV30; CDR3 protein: CAWATGENQPQHF; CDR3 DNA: TGTGCCTGGGCGACAGGGGAAAATCAGCCCCAGCATTTT
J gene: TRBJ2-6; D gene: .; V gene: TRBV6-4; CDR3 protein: CASSVAAGANVLTF; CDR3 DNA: TGTGCCAGCAGTGTAGCAGCCGGGGCCAACGTCCTGACTTTC
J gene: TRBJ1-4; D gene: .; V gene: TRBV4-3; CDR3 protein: CASSQSTENEKLFF; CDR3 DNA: TGCGCCAGCAGCCAATCGACGGAGAATGAAAAACTGTTTTTT
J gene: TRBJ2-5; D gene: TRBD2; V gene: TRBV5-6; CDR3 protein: CASSWLAGGLQETQYF; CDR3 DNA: TGTGCCAGCAGCTGGCTAGCGGGGGGGCTACAAGAGACCCAGTACTTC